Each of the 14 T cell receptor beta chains below was sequenced from the same sample in a study of T-cell reconstitution after alpha-beta-depleted transplantation in children. Unique molecular identifiers tagged the TCRbeta library. Via MiXCR, TCRdb re-called the PCR reads, giving one row per CDR3 protein. This repertoire shows 900,000 or so distinct CDR3 sequences, under 20% found once; its top ten account for approximately 4.5%. Source: PBMCs, mostly from graft donor cells, taken 360 days after TCRalphabeta/CD19-depleted stem cell transplant. Receptors were obtained from a male patient under 18 who had a stem cell transplant for acute lymphoblastic leukemia, so the T cells may come from the graft donor.

The chain has TRBV29-1 and TRBJ2-5; 7 nucleotides agree with TRBD1. Germline V gene lookup returns CDR1 SQVTM and CDR2 ANQGSEA. V was clipped by 7 bases and J by 4 bases; unmatched bases: 3. The CDR3 is made up of 11 amino acids. The chain's CDR3 is CSGYRGETQYF. As DNA, the CDR3 is TGCAGCGGGTACAGGGGAGAGACCCAGTACTTC.

This sequence joins TRBV7-9 and TRBJ2-3; the D gene could be TRBD1 or TRBD2 (5 bases each). CDR1 SEHNR and CDR2 FQNEAQ come from the germline V gene (reference sequence). Trimming removed 5 bases from V and 1 base from J, with 13 bases in between. This CDR3 is built from 15 residues. CDR3 bases: TGTGCCAGCAGCGGCAGGGAGCGAGGCACAGATACGCAGTATTTT. The encoded protein is CASSGRERGTDTQYF. The full variable domain, with the rest looked up from reference TRBV7-9 and TRBJ2-3, is DTGVSQNPRHKITKRGQNVTFRCDPISEHNRLYWYRQTLGQGPEFLTYFQNEAQLEKSRLLSDRFSAERPKGSFSTLEIQRTEQGDSAMYLCASSGRERGTDTQYFGPGTRLTVL.

This clonotype has only a few counts. The chain carries TRBV14 and TRBJ1-2; D unclear. The CDR3 runs to 15 residues. Between the trimmed V and J ends, which lost 1 base and 2 bases, there was a span of 11 bases. Germline V gives CDR1 SGHDN, CDR2 FVKESK. The CDR3 protein is CASSQVNRANYGYTF. In nucleotides, the CDR3 is TGTGCCAGCAGCCAAGTTAACCGGGCCAACTATGGCTACACCTTC.

This clonotype was counted a few times. Germline is not matched at one junction end, which may reflect a read error. This chain links TRBV6-5 with TRBJ2-4, with TRBD1 matching over 7 bases. From germline, CDR1 is MNHEY and CDR2 SVGAGI. CDR3 length: 16 residues. CDR3 in amino acids: CASSYSPGGIENIQYF. For the CDR3, the DNA is TGTGCCAGCAGCTACTCGCCAGGGGGAATCGAAAACATTCAGTACTTC.

CDR3 nucleotide sequence: TGCGCCAGCAGCTTGGTTGAGGGGAGGGCCTACGAGCAGTACTTC. Translated: CASSLVEGRAYEQYF. The V and J genes are TRBV5-1 and TRBJ2-7; 7 nucleotides line up with TRBD2. Germline values: CDR1 SGHRS, CDR2 YFSETQ. The junction had 5 bases not matched to a gene; V was cut back by 0 bases and J by 2 bases. This CDR3 has 15 amino acids.

The chain carries TRBV12-3 or TRBV12-4 and TRBJ2-5; perhaps TRBD2 as D (6 bases). This CDR3 comprises 15 residues. The V end was cut by 5 bases, the J end by 7 bases, with 20 bases between. The CDR3, as DNA: TGTGCCAGCAGTAACCCGTCGGGGTGGGGAGGGACCCAGTACTTC. Amino acids: CASSNPSGWGGTQYF.

About this clonotype itself: The junction differs from germline at one of its ends, possibly a read error. The chain uses TRBV9 and TRBJ2-1, with 16 bases that match TRBD2. The CDR3 extends over 17 amino acids. From germline, CDR1 is SGDLS and CDR2 YYNGEE. CDR3 sequence: CVSSVAGLAGGPGEQFF. The CDR3 DNA is TGTGTCAGCAGCGTAGCGGGACTAGCGGGAGGGCCCGGTGAGCAGTTCTTC. Complete variable domain (other parts from reference TRBV9 and TRBJ2-1): DSGVTQTPKHLITATGQRVTLRCSPRSGDLSVYWYQQSLDQGLQFLIQYYNGEERAKGNILERFSAQQFPDLHSELNLSSLELGDSALYFCVSSVAGLAGGPGEQFFGPGTRLTVL.

At least ten counts were recorded for this clonotype. V and J are TRBV29-1 and TRBJ1-1; D gene ambiguous. This CDR3 spans 11 amino acids. Germline V gene data show CDR1 as SQVTM and CDR2 as ANQGSEA. V lost 6 bases to trimming and J lost 1 base, with 6 bases between them. The DNA of the CDR3 is TGCAGCGTGGGTAAGAACACTGAAGCTTTCTTT. It translates to CSVGKNTEAFF.

This rearrangement joins TRBV29-1 to TRBJ1-1; D is uncertain. The germline V gene has CDR1 SQVTM and CDR2 ANQGSEA. CDR3 length: 19 amino acids. V was shortened by 0 bases and J by 6 bases, with 29 bases between the two germline ends. Written as DNA, the CDR3 is TGCAGCGTTGAAGATCCCCGGGTCCGGGGTTTAGGAAGACCCGCTGAAGCTTTCTTT. Protein sequence: CSVEDPRVRGLGRPAEAFF.

This clonotype was picked up a small number of times. The chain links TRBV25-1 to TRBJ1-2; TRBD1 matches 7 bases. Germline V lookup: CDR1 MGHDK, CDR2 SYGVNS. Trimming cost V 8 bases and J 4 bases; bases outside gene matches: 10. This CDR3 region has 14 residues. CDR3 sequence reads: CASRDSLQIYGYTF. CDR3 nucleotide sequence: TGTGCCAGCCGGGACAGCCTCCAGATCTATGGCTACACCTTC.

This clonotype was detected only a few times. The J gene is TRBJ2-2, the V gene TRBV29-1; TRBD1 might be the D (6 bases). The ends were cut back, 3 bases at V and 5 bases at J, with 13 bases in the middle. Germline CDR1 is SQVTM and CDR2 is ANQGSEA. The CDR3 contains 14 residues. The CDR3 loop reads CSVETGVGTGELFF. The CDR3 nucleotides read TGCAGCGTTGAGACAGGAGTGGGTACCGGGGAGCTGTTTTTT.

The rearrangement uses TRBV25-1 and TRBJ2-3; a possible D gene is TRBD2 (5 bases). V gave up 4 bases and J gave up 1 base, with 15 bases separating them. This CDR3 contains 16 residues. Germline CDR1 reads MGHDK; CDR2 reads SYGVNS. CDR3 residues: CASSVGRAEGTDTQYF. CDR3 DNA sequence: TGTGCCAGCAGTGTAGGACGGGCGGAGGGCACAGATACGCAGTATTTT.

The chain combines TRBV6-5 with TRBJ2-3; TRBD1 or TRBD2 may be the D gene (6 bases each). Trimming removed 0 bases at V and 3 bases at J, with 13 bases between. Germline V gives CDR1 MNHEY, CDR2 SVGAGI. CDR3 size: 16 residues. In DNA, the CDR3 is TGTGCCAGCAGTTACTCGAACGGGGGCAGAACAGATACGCAGTATTTT. It codes for CASSYSNGGRTDTQYF.

This clonotype was observed a few times. The chain carries TRBV4-1 and TRBJ2-4, with no clear D. The CDR3 is made up of 18 amino acids. The germline V gene has CDR1 MGHRA and CDR2 YSYEKL. V was trimmed by 1 base and J by 6 bases, leaving 22 bases between them. In DNA form, the CDR3 reads TGCGCCAGCAGCCAAGTACCTCCCCCGGGTCCATGGGGAAACATTCAGTACTTC. Translating it yields CASSQVPPPGPWGNIQYF.